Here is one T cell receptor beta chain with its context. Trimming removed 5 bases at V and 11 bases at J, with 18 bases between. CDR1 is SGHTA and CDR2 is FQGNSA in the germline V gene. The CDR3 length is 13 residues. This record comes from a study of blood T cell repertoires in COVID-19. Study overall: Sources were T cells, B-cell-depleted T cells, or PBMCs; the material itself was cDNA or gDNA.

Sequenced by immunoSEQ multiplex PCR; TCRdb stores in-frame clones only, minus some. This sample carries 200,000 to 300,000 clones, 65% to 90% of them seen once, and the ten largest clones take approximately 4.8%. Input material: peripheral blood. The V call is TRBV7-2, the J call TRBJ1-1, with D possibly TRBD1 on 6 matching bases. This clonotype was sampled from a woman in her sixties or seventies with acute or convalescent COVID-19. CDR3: CASSPPITGRAFF. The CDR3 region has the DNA TGTGCCAGCAGCCCGCCCATCACAGGGCGGGCTTTCTTT.